This TCR beta chain derives from a study of CD8+CD57+ T cells in acquired aplastic anemia. Overall study: Quantities of DNA derived from sorted CD4+ and CD8+ cells averaged roughly 3 ug.

This CDR3 has 19 amino acids. CDR1 MRHNA and CDR2 SNTAGT come from the germline V gene. V was pared by 4 bases and J by 5 bases, with 18 bases of the junction left unmatched. Study outcomes and limitations: Patients did not significantly differ from controls in CD8+ Simpson's diversity. Almost 30 sequences, all CD8+ CDR3, were shared between patients and controls.

The TCR beta profiling, which covered VDJ combination and CDR3 sequence, was carried out using genomic DNA as the template. TCRdb ran MiXCR on the reads and lists one entry per CDR3 protein. The sample has about 270,000 distinct CDR3 sequences, 50% to 70% seen once. Turning to this clonotype: Antigen: not known.

This sequence was found in a human donor with severe aplastic anemia or a healthy control (not recorded which). The chain joins TRBV6-4 to TRBJ2-1; 9 bases map to TRBD2. Sequenced input: sorted CD4+, CD8+, or CD8+CD57+ T cells (not recorded which) from PBMCs. CDR3 sequence: CASSASDLLSGRIHNEQFF. The CDR3 DNA sequence: TGTGCCAGCAGTGCCTCCGACCTCCTTAGCGGGAGAATCCACAATGAGCAGTTCTTC.